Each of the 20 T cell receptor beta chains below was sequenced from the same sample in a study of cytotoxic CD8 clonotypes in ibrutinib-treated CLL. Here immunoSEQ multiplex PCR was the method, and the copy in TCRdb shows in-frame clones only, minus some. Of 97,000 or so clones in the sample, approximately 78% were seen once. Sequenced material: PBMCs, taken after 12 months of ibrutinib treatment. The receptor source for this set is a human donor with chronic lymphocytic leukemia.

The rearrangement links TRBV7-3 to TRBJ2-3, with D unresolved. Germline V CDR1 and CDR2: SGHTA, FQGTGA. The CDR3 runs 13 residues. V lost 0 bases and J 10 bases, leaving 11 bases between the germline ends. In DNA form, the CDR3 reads TGTGCCAGCAGCTTAACGATCCGTGGGGCGCAGTATTTT. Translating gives CASSLTIRGAQYF. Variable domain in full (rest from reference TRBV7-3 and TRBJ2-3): GAGVSQTPSNKVTEKGKYVELRCDPISGHTALYWYRQSLGQGPEFLIYFQGTGAADDSGLPNDRFFAVRPEGSVSTLKIQRTERGDSAVYLCASSLTIRGAQYFGPGTRLTVL.

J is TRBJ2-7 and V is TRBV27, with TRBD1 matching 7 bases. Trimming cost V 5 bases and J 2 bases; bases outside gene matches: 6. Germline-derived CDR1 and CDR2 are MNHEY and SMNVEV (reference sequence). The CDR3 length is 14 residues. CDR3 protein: CASSRRGTAYEQYF. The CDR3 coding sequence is TGTGCCAGCAGTCGTCGAGGGACAGCCTACGAGCAGTACTTC.

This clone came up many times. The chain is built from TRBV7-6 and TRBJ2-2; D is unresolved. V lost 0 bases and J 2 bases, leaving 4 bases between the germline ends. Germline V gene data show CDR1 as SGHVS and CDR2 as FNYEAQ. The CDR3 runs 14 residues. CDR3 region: CASSLADNTGELFF. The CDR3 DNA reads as TGTGCCAGCAGCTTAGCAGATAACACCGGGGAGCTGTTTTTT.

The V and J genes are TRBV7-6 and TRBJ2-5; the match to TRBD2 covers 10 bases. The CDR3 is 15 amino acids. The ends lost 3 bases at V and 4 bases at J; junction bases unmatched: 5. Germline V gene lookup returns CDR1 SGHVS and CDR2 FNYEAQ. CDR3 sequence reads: CASSFTSGVTETQYF. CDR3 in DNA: TGTGCCAGCAGCTTTACTAGCGGGGTAACAGAGACCCAGTACTTC.

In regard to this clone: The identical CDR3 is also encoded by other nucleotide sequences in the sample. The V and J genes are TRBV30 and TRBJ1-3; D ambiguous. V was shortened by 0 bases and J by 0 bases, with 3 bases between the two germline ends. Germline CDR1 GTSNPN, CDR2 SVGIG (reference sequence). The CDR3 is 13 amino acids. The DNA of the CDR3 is TGTGCCTGGAGTGTGAACTCTGGAAACACCATATATTTT. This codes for CAWSVNSGNTIYF.

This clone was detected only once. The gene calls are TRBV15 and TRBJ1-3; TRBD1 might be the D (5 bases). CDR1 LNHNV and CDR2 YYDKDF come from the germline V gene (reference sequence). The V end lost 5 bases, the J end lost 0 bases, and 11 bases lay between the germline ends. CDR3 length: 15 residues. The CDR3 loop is CATSPRQPSGNTIYF. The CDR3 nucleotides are TGTGCCACCAGCCCCCGACAGCCCTCTGGAAACACCATATATTTT.

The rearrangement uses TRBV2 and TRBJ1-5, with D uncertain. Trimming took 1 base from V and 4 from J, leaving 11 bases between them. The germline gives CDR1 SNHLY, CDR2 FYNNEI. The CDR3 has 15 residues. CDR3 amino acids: CASSEGRARNQPQHF. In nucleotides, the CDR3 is TGTGCCAGCAGTGAAGGGCGGGCAAGGAATCAGCCCCAGCATTTT.

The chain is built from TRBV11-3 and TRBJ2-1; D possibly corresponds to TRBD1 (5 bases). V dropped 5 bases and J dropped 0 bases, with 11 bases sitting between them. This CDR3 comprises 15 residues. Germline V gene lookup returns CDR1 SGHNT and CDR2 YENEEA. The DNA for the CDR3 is TGTGCCAGCAGCCAGACAGCCGGCTCCTACAATGAGCAGTTCTTC. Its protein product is CASSQTAGSYNEQFF.

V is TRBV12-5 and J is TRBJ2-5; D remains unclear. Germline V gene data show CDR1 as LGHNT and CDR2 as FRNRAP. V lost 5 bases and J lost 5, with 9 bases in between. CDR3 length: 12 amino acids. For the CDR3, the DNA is TGTGCTAGTGGTCGGGTCGCGGAGACCCAGTACTTC. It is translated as CASGRVAETQYF.

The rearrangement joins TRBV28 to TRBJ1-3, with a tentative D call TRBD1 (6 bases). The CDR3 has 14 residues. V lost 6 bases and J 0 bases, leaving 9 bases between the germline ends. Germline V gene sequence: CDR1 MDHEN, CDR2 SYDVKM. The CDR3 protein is CASRVQGSGNTIYF. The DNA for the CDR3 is TGTGCCAGCAGGGTACAGGGCTCTGGAAACACCATATATTTT. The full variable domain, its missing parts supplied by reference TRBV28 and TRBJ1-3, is DVKVTQSSRYLVKRTGEKVFLECVQDMDHENMFWYRQDPGLGLRLIYFSYDVKMKEKGDIPEGYSVSREKKERFSLILESASTNQTSMYLCASRVQGSGNTIYFGEGSWLTVV.

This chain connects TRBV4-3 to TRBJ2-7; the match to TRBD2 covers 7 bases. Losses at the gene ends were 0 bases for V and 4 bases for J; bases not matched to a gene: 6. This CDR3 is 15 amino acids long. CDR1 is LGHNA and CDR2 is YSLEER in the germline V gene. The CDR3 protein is CASSQDWGSGYEQYF. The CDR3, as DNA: TGCGCCAGCAGCCAAGATTGGGGTAGCGGGTACGAGCAGTACTTC.

CDR3 DNA sequence: TGTGCCAGCAGCGGGGGGCCCATAGATACGCAGTATTTT. Translating it yields CASSGGPIDTQYF. The chain joins TRBV7-2 to TRBJ2-3; either TRBD1 or TRBD2 may fit D (6 bases each). Between the trimmed V and J ends, which lost 5 bases and 5 bases, there was a span of 11 bases. This CDR3 spans 13 amino acids. Germline V gene sequence: CDR1 SGHTA, CDR2 FQGNSA.

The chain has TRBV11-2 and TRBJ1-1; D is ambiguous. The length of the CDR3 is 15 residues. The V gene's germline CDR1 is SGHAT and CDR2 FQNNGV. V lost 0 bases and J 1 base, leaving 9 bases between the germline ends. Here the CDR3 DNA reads TGTGCCAGCAGCTTAGATCAGGTCAGGAACACTGAAGCTTTCTTT. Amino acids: CASSLDQVRNTEAFF. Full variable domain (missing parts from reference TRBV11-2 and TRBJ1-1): EAGVAQSPRYKIIEKRQSVAFWCNPISGHATLYWYQQILGQGPKLLIQFQNNGVVDDSQLPKDRFSAERLKGVDSTLKIQPAKLEDSAVYLCASSLDQVRNTEAFFGQGTRLTVV.

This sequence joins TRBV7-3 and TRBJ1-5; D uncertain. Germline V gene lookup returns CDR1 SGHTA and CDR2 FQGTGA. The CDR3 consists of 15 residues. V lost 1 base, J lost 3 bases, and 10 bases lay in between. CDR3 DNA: TGTGCCAGCAGCTTAAATGGGCAGTCCAATCAGCCCCAGCATTTT. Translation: CASSLNGQSNQPQHF.

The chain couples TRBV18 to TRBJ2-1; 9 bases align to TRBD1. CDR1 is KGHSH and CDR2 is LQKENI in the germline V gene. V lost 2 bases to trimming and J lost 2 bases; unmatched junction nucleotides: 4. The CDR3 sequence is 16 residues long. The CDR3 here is CASSPTQGAAYNEQFF. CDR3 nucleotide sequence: TGTGCCAGCTCACCAACACAGGGGGCGGCCTACAATGAGCAGTTCTTC.

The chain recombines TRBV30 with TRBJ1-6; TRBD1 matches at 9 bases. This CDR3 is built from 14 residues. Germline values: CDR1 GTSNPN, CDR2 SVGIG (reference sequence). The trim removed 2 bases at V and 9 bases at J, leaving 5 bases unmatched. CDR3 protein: CAWSKTGGVSPLHF. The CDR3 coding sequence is TGTGCCTGGAGTAAGACAGGGGGGGTTTCACCCCTCCACTTT. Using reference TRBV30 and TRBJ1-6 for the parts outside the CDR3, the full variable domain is SQTIHQWPATLVQPVGSPLSLECTVEGTSNPNLYWYRQAAGRGLQLLFYSVGIGQISSEVPQNLSASRPQDRQFILSSKKLLLSDSGFYLCAWSKTGGVSPLHFGNGTRLTVT.

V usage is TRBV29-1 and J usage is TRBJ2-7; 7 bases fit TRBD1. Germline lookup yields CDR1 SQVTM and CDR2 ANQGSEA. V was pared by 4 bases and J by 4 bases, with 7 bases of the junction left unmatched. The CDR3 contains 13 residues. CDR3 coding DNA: TGCAGCGTTGTGACAGGGTCCTTTTACGAGCAGTACTTC. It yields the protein CSVVTGSFYEQYF.

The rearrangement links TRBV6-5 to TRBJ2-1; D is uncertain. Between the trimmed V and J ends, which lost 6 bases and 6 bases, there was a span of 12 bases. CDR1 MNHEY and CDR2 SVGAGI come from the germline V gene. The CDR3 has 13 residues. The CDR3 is CASRVGYGNEQFF. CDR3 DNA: TGTGCCAGCAGAGTCGGGTATGGCAATGAGCAGTTCTTC.

CDR3 region: CASRRTSGTPDTQYF. For the CDR3, the DNA is TGTGCCAGCAGGAGGACTAGCGGGACCCCAGATACGCAGTATTTT. The genes are TRBV11-1 and TRBJ2-3, with 12 bases aligning to TRBD2. The ends lost 6 bases at V and 4 bases at J; junction bases unmatched: 5. CDR3 length equals 15 residues. Germline V CDR1 and CDR2: SGHAT, FQDESV (reference sequence). Combining the CDR3 with reference TRBV11-1 and TRBJ2-3 gives the whole variable domain EAEVAQSPRYKITEKSQAVAFWCDPISGHATLYWYRQILGQGPELLVQFQDESVVDDSQLPKDRFSAERLKGVDSTLKIQPAELGDSAMYLCASRRTSGTPDTQYFGPGTRLTVL.

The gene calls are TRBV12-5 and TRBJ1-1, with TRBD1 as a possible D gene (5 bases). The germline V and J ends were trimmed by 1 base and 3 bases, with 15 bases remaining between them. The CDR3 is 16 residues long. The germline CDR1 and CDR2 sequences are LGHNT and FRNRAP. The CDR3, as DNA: TGTGCTAGTGGTTTGGCCGGGACCTCGGGGTACACTGAAGCTTTCTTT. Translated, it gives CASGLAGTSGYTEAFF.